This record looks at one T cell receptor (beta chain) sequence and its context. Its target is not known. Patients counted as stable if ophthalmopathy did not develop within 18 months. The diagnostic basis comprised clinical symptoms, serum thyroxine and TRAb, thyroid ultrasound and orbital computed tomography. The CDR3 regions of TCR beta were amplified from RNA transcripts. The HTBI primer set was used in a first-round RT-PCR of the TCR CDR3. TCRdb fed the multiplex PCR reads into MiXCR, producing one record per CDR3 protein. The sample includes hundreds of thousands of distinct CDR3 sequences, roughly 40% of them seen just once. This specimen belongs to a study of T cells in Graves' hyperthyroidism and ophthalmopathy. About the research overall: Upon initial diagnosis and before any treatment, peripheral blood was collected. Study results and limitations: Most thyroid clonotypes with frequency above 0.001 were detected in blood.

Sequenced material: blood. This clonotype originated in a man aged 18 to 30 with Graves' hyperthyroidism.

CDR3 in amino acids: CSVTPGQGDPANTGELFF. As DNA, the CDR3 is TGCAGCGTTACGCCGGGACAGGGTGACCCCGCGAACACCGGGGAGCTGTTTTTT. The chain links TRBV29-1 to TRBJ2-2; 9 nucleotides line up with TRBD1. The germline CDR1 and CDR2 sequences are SQVTM and ANQGSEA. Germline trimming cut 5 bases from V and 0 bases from J; bases unmatched to any gene: 13. The CDR3 runs to 18 residues.